This entry lists 26 T cell receptor beta chains sequenced from one sample in a study of blood T cells in healthy people across ages (dated by TCRdb to between 2014 and 2016). Library preparation employed 5' RACE. The listed sequencing device is Illumina HiSeq 2500. A second PCR of about 6 to 11 cycles was run with a J-beta primer mix and a sample-barcoded 5' primer. TCRdb reanalyzed the raw reads on its own, using fastp at Q25 for trimming and MiXCR for clone calling, and kept in-frame beta chains. Rows with one shared CDR3 protein collapse into an entry with the most common genes and DNA. The sample table shows 920,000 or so distinct CDR3 sequences, and less than 50% are seen once. The ten largest clonotypes hold under 20% of the sample. Sequencing input: blood. These receptor sequences come from a woman aged 55-75 years in good health.

This clonotype was seen a few times. This chain uses TRBV20-1 with TRBJ2-7; 9 positions agree with TRBD2. With 1 base clipped from V and 6 bases from J, the junction kept 13 bases outside the gene matches. Looked up from germline, CDR1 is DFQATT and CDR2 is SNEGSKA (reference sequence). The CDR3 sequence is 16 residues long. For the CDR3, the DNA is TGCAGTGCTAGAGGGAATCTCATAGCGGGAGAGGGCGAGCAGTACTTC. Its protein is CSARGNLIAGEGEQYF.

The chain carries TRBV28 and TRBJ2-4, with 13 bases aligning to TRBD2. Germline V gene sequence: CDR1 MDHEN, CDR2 SYDVKM. The CDR3 runs 16 residues. With V trimmed by 5 bases and J by 1 base, 2 bases remained unmatched. In nucleotides, the CDR3 is TGTGCCAGCAGTCTGACTAGCGGGAGGGCCAAAAACATTCAGTACTTC. This codes for CASSLTSGRAKNIQYF. The variable domain in full, with the rest retrieved from reference TRBV28 and TRBJ2-4, is DVKVTQSSRYLVKRTGEKVFLECVQDMDHENMFWYRQDPGLGLRLIYFSYDVKMKEKGDIPEGYSVSREKKERFSLILESASTNQTSMYLCASSLTSGRAKNIQYFGAGTRLSVL.

This clonotype has more than one count but fewer than ten. The chain carries TRBV20-1 and TRBJ1-2; D ambiguous. In germline, CDR1 is DFQATT, CDR2 SNEGSKA (reference sequence). The V end lost 6 bases, the J end lost 6 bases, and 14 bases lay between the germline ends. The CDR3 is 12 amino acids. CDR3 residues: CSARAEGHGYTF. CDR3 coding DNA: TGCAGTGCCCGGGCAGAGGGTCATGGCTACACCTTC.

A few counts support this clonotype. V gene TRBV7-9 combines with J gene TRBJ2-3; D uncertain. V gave up 5 bases and J gave up 1 base, with 13 bases separating them. CDR3 length: 15 amino acids. Germline assignment: CDR1 SEHNR and CDR2 FQNEAQ (reference sequence). The DNA for the CDR3 is TGTGCCAGCAGCCTATATCAGAGACGCACAGATACGCAGTATTTT. It translates to CASSLYQRRTDTQYF.

This clonotype was counted a single time. A much larger clone lies a single base off, so this may be a read error. V and J are TRBV12-3 or TRBV12-4 and TRBJ2-7, with TRBD2 as a possible D gene (7 bases). V lost 3 bases to trimming and J lost 5 bases, with 17 bases between them. This CDR3 is 15 amino acids long. CDR3 DNA: TGTGCCAGCAGTTTCGAGGGGGGAGGGTCCGACGAGCAGTACTTC. This gives the protein CASSFEGGGSDEQYF.

This clonotype occurred a few times. This chain joins TRBV5-1 and TRBJ2-1, with TRBD2 identical over 7 bases. Per germline, CDR1 SGHRS and CDR2 YFSETQ. V gave up 0 bases and J gave up 0 bases; unmatched junction bases: 3. CDR3 size: 16 residues. CDR3 bases: TGCGCCAGCAGCTTGGCAAGCGGGAACTCCTACAATGAGCAGTTCTTC. It is translated as CASSLASGNSYNEQFF.

The chain links TRBV20-1 to TRBJ2-2; TRBD2 aligns across 13 bases. V lost 5 bases to trimming and J lost 7 bases; unmatched junction nucleotides: 7. The CDR3 consists of 15 residues. The germline V gene encodes CDR1 DFQATT and CDR2 SNEGSKA (reference sequence). In nucleotides, the CDR3 is TGCAGTGCTCGGACTAGCGGGAGTTCTGGCGGGGAGCTGTTTTTT. Its translation: CSARTSGSSGGELFF.

The gene calls are TRBV7-2 and TRBJ2-1; 9 positions agree with TRBD2. Germline values: CDR1 SGHTA, CDR2 FQGNSA. The CDR3 is 16 residues long. V shed 1 base, J shed 4 bases, and the junction held 5 bases outside the gene matches. The CDR3 reads CASSLGLAGKYNEQFF. The CDR3 bases are TGTGCCAGCAGCTTAGGGCTAGCGGGGAAATACAATGAGCAGTTCTTC.

This chain's CDR3 is CSDGSGVSYNEQFF. As DNA, the CDR3 is TGCAGCGACGGTAGCGGAGTCTCCTACAATGAGCAGTTCTTC. The J gene is TRBJ2-1, the V gene TRBV29-1; maybe TRBD2 (6 bases). The CDR3 is made up of 14 amino acids. Germline CDR1 reads SQVTM; CDR2 reads ANQGSEA. Trimming removed 7 bases from V and 0 bases from J, with 13 bases in between.

This clonotype is a singleton in its sample. This chain connects TRBV5-1 to TRBJ2-5, with D possibly called TRBD1 or TRBD2 (7 bases each). Gene TRBJ2-7 matches the end of the DNA better, so the J call may be wrong. This CDR3 contains 15 residues. Germline V gene data show CDR1 as SGHRS and CDR2 as YFSETQ. CDR3 coding DNA: TGCGCCAGCAGATTAGCAGGGGGAGGGAGCTACGAGCAGTACTTC. It codes for CASRLAGGGSYEQYF.

This clonotype has a handful of counts. In DNA, the CDR3 is TGTGCCAGCAGGCTACAGGGAGGGAAGGAAAAACTGTTTTTT. It codes for CASRLQGGKEKLFF. The rearrangement links TRBV7-9 to TRBJ1-4; tentative D call: TRBD1 (6 bases). This CDR3 has 14 residues. The ends were cut back, 6 bases at V and 8 bases at J, with 16 bases in the middle. The germline V gene encodes CDR1 SEHNR and CDR2 FQNEAQ (reference sequence).

The chain is built from TRBV6-5 and TRBJ1-6, with 8 positions matching TRBD1. The V segment lost 4 bases and the J segment 6 bases; nucleotides outside the gene matches: 5. Germline CDR1 and CDR2: MNHEY and SVGAGI. The CDR3 totals 15 residues. This CDR3 reads CASSFGQGSNSPLHF. Here the CDR3 DNA reads TGTGCCAGCAGTTTCGGACAGGGTAGTAATTCACCCCTCCACTTT.

Concerning this clonotype: A much larger clonotype is one base distant, so this may be a read error. The chain is built from TRBV12-3 or TRBV12-4 and TRBJ2-3; D unclear. This CDR3 spans 12 amino acids. The CDR3 DNA follows: TGTGCCAGCAACCGCGATGGTGATATGCAGTATTTT. Its protein product is CASNRDGDMQYF.

The gene calls are TRBV6-1 and TRBJ1-5, with D unresolved. Trimming removed 2 bases from V and 6 bases from J, with 26 bases in between. The CDR3 length is 19 residues. Germline CDR1 and CDR2: MNHNS and SASEGT. The CDR3, as DNA: TGTGCCAGCAGTGAAAAGATGGACGGCGAGTTCTCAAAGGGTCAGCCCCAGCATTTT. This translates into CASSEKMDGEFSKGQPQHF.

V and J are TRBV5-1 and TRBJ2-5; D not resolved. Germline lookup yields CDR1 SGHRS and CDR2 YFSETQ. The CDR3 is 11 residues long. Trimming took 6 bases from V and 2 from J, leaving 5 bases between them. CDR3 protein: CASNSQETQYF. The CDR3 bases are TGCGCCAGCAACTCGCAAGAGACCCAGTACTTC.

The rearrangement joins TRBV7-9 to TRBJ2-3; 10 bases are shared with TRBD2. CDR1 and CDR2 from the germline V gene are SEHNR and FQNEAQ (reference sequence). Trimming removed 3 bases from V and 6 bases from J; junction bases left unmatched: 18. The CDR3 sequence is 19 residues long. The CDR3 region is CASSFPSGSKGGNSDTQYF. The CDR3 bases are TGTGCCAGCAGCTTCCCTAGCGGGAGTAAGGGTGGAAATAGTGATACGCAGTATTTT.

This rearrangement joins TRBV2 to TRBJ2-7; maybe TRBD1 (5 bases). The germline V gene has CDR1 SNHLY and CDR2 FYNNEI. This CDR3 has 13 amino acids. The V gene lost 5 bases and the J gene lost 0 bases, with 8 bases spanning the gap. CDR3 loop: CASSQQASYEQYF. The CDR3 region has the DNA TGTGCCAGCAGTCAACAGGCCTCCTACGAGCAGTACTTC.

This clonotype has just a few counts. This chain uses TRBV7-9 with TRBJ2-1, with TRBD2 matching over 9 bases. Losses at the gene ends were 5 bases for V and 7 bases for J; bases not matched to a gene: 9. The CDR3 length is 15 residues. The germline V gene has CDR1 SEHNR and CDR2 FQNEAQ (reference sequence). The CDR3 sequence is CASSPGLARQNEQFF. DNA of the CDR3: TGTGCCAGCAGCCCCGGACTAGCGCGACAGAATGAGCAGTTCTTC.

The rearrangement links TRBV2 to TRBJ1-2, with a tentative D call TRBD1 (5 bases). V lost 4 bases to trimming and J lost 3 bases, with 18 bases between them. The CDR3 loop spans 16 amino acids. The germline gives CDR1 SNHLY, CDR2 FYNNEI. The CDR3 nucleotides are TGTGCCAGCAGTGGGGCCAAGGGACCGACGGACTATGGCTACACCTTC. Translating gives CASSGAKGPTDYGYTF.

This clonotype was picked up a small number of times. This chain links TRBV18 with TRBJ2-5; tentative D call: TRBD2 (5 bases). Per germline, CDR1 KGHSH and CDR2 LQKENI. The CDR3 totals 16 residues. The V end lost 0 bases, the J end lost 1 base, and 12 bases lay between the germline ends. In DNA, the CDR3 is TGTGCCAGCTCACCACCGAGGGAGAGAGGCCAAGAGACCCAGTACTTC. Protein sequence: CASSPPRERGQETQYF.

The rearrangement joins TRBV29-1 to TRBJ1-1; D remains unclear. Germline V lookup: CDR1 SQVTM, CDR2 ANQGSEA. The CDR3 consists of 12 residues. Trimming pared 3 bases from V and 0 bases from J, leaving 5 bases between. CDR3 DNA: TGCAGCGTTGATACGGTGAACACTGAAGCTTTCTTT. Amino acids: CSVDTVNTEAFF.

This clonotype was detected only once. The chain recombines TRBV5-4 with TRBJ2-3; the D is unclear. V lost 6 bases to trimming and J lost 2 bases, with 10 bases between them. Germline V lookup: CDR1 SGHNT, CDR2 YYREEE (reference sequence). The CDR3 is made up of 13 amino acids. CDR3 loop: CASNNPDTDTQYF. The CDR3 coding sequence is TGTGCCAGCAACAATCCGGACACAGATACGCAGTATTTT. Full variable domain (remainder filled in from reference TRBV5-4 and TRBJ2-3): ETGVTQSPTHLIKTRGQQVTLRCSSQSGHNTVSWYQQALGQGPQFIFQYYREEENGRGNFPPRFSGLQFPNYSSELNVNALELDDSALYLCASNNPDTDTQYFGPGTRLTVL.

This clonotype was observed a handful of times. V gene TRBV7-2 combines with J gene TRBJ2-3; tentatively, D is TRBD1 (6 bases). V was clipped by 5 bases and J by 2 bases, with 17 bases between them. CDR1 and CDR2 from the germline V gene are SGHTA and FQGNSA. The CDR3 has 16 residues. CDR3 nucleotides: TGTGCCAGCAGCCTCGGGACATTTCCTAACACAGATACGCAGTATTTT. It encodes CASSLGTFPNTDTQYF.

The V call is TRBV28, the J call TRBJ1-5; D is unclear. CDR1 is MDHEN and CDR2 is SYDVKM in the germline V gene. The V and J ends lost 6 bases and 1 base respectively, with 10 bases between them. The CDR3 totals 14 residues. The CDR3 DNA reads TGTGCCAGCAGCCCTGTGGTGAGCAATCAGCCCCAGCATTTT. Translating it yields CASSPVVSNQPQHF.

Remarks on this clonotype: A junction end diverges from the germline sequence, so it may reflect a read error. The chain recombines TRBV7-2 with TRBJ2-1; a possible D gene is TRBD2 (6 bases). The length of the CDR3 is 13 residues. Germline lookup yields CDR1 SGHTA and CDR2 FQGNSA. CDR3 nucleotides: TGTGCCAGCAGCTTCGCGGGAATAAATGGGCAGTTCTTC. Amino acids: CASSFAGINGQFF.

This clonotype was counted a single time. The V call is TRBV11-1, the J call TRBJ2-1; 11 nucleotides align to TRBD2. Germline V gene sequence: CDR1 SGHAT, CDR2 FQDESV (reference sequence). V shed 2 bases and J 5 bases; nucleotides not matched to a gene: 8. This CDR3 has 17 amino acids. The CDR3 sequence is CASSLLAGTSGNNEQFF. The CDR3 DNA reads TGTGCCAGCAGCTTACTGGCAGGGACTAGCGGTAACAATGAGCAGTTCTTC.